This record covers a single TCR beta chain. The data stem from a study of cytomegalovirus exposure and HLA in healthy donors. Study summary: Out of roughly 170 million T cells, an earlier analysis found about 120 million unique TCR beta sequences in total.

60 Vbeta and 13 Jbeta primers were used in PCR. Clones were sequenced by immunoSEQ multiplex PCR, and TCRdb holds only the in-frame ones, with some missing. The data contain about 160,000 clones, roughly 80% of them seen just once; the ten biggest clones take up approximately 3%. Nominally healthy donors provided the samples, though records likely missed some immune exposures. Germline V gives CDR1 SGHAT, CDR2 FQNNGV. This CDR3 contains 13 residues. V lost 0 bases and J lost 5, with 5 bases in between. The specimen was PBMCs. The sequence was obtained from a woman aged 40 to 55 in good health and CMV-seronegative. The chain employs TRBV11-2 and TRBJ2-1; D unclear. The chain's CDR3 is CASSLDRDNEQFF. The CDR3, as DNA: TGTGCCAGCAGCTTAGATAGAGACAATGAGCAGTTCTTC.